These T cell receptor beta chains were read from a single sample in a study of cytomegalovirus exposure and HLA in healthy donors. The method was immunoSEQ multiplex PCR; TCRdb's version includes in-frame clones alone and lacks a portion of them. Of under 250,000 clones in the sample, approximately 90% were seen once. The sequencing sample was made of PBMCs. Every receptor here comes from a man in his late teens or twenties in good health and CMV-seronegative. Both conserved end residues are trimmed from each CDR3. The size of a clone is reported for some rows only, either as once, few or many, or as a class for expanded clones.

-,TRBV28,ASRVPLREGRIGELF
-,TRBV4-2,ASSQEGWRAGAGETQY
-,TRBV27,ASSIRGTQETQY
-,TRBV27,ASSPSLVPRGYEQY
-,TRBV6-5,ASSAAGSDIQY
few,TRBV5-6,ASSLVVGELF
-,TRBV15,ATSTRDRGGYT
once,TRBV12-5,ASGLGLYEQY
-,TRBV5-1,ASSSIASFEAF
-,TRBV4-2,ASSQGAIRSSYNEQF
-,TRBV11-2,ASSAEETQY
-,TRBV4-2,ASSQESGLDTIY
-,TRBV2,ASCMYNYNEQF
-,TRBV7-9,ASSSVLRYNEQF